This T cell receptor beta chain was recovered during a study of beta chain features in type 1 diabetes. Background on the study: Across the samples, roughly 99 million sorted cells were examined in total.

After removal of 1 base from V and 3 bases from J, the junction contained 6 bases not matched to a gene. The CDR3 totals 16 residues. CDR1 is SGHVS and CDR2 is FQNEAQ in the germline V gene. Findings of the study overall: Shortening of TCRB CDR3s, moderate but significant, appeared in all four CD4+ subsets of Type 1 diabetes patients.

Points on this clone: Its antigen remains unknown.

Expressed TCRB transcripts were sequenced after all isolated RNA was converted to cDNA. The data were produced by immunoSEQ multiplex PCR, yet TCRdb's version contains in-frame clones alone and is incomplete. The table includes under 130,000 clones, 28% detected once. The sequenced material came from central memory CD4+ T cells from blood. This sequence originates from a woman younger than 30 with type 1 diabetes. The chain joins TRBV7-8 to TRBJ2-5, with TRBD1 matching 9 bases. CDR3 nucleotide sequence: TGTGCCAGCAGCTTAGGAGGGACAGGGTCTAAAGAGACCCAGTACTTC. Amino acid sequence: CASSLGGTGSKETQYF.